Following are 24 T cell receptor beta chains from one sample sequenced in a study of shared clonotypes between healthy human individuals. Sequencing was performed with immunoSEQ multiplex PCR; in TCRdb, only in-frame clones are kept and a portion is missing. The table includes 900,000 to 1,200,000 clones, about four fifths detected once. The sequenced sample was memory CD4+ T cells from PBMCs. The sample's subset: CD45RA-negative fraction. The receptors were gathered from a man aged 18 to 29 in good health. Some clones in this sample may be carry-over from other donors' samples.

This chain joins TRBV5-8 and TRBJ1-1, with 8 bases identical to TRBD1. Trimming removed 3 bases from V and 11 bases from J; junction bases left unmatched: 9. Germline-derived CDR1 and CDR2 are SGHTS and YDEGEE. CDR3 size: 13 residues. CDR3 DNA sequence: TGTGCCAGCAGCTCGATTCGGACAGGGAAGGCTTTCTTT. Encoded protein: CASSSIRTGKAFF. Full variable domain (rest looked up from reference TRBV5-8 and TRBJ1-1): EAGVTQSPTHLIKTRGQQATLRCSPISGHTSVYWYQQALGLGLQFLLWYDEGEERNRGNFPPRFSGRQFPNYSSELNVNALELEDSALYLCASSSIRTGKAFFGQGTRLTVV.

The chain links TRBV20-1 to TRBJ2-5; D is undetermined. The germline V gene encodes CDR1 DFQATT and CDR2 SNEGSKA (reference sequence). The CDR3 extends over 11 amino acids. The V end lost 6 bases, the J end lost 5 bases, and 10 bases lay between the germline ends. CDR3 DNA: TGCAGTGCCACCGACCGGGAGACCCAGTACTTC. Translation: CSATDRETQYF.

Written as DNA, the CDR3 is TGTGCCAGCAGCGTATCGTCCCACAATGAGCAGTTCTTC. Its translation is CASSVSSHNEQFF. The chain has TRBV9 and TRBJ2-1; no definite D call. CDR3 length: 13 residues. Germline V gives CDR1 SGDLS, CDR2 YYNGEE. Trimming took off 1 base at V and 5 bases at J, with 7 bases between the two ends.

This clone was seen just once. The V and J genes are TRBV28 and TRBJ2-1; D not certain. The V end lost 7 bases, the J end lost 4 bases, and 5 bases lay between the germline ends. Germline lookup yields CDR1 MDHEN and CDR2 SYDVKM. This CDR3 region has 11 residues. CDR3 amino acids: CASTLYNEQFF. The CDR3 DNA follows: TGTGCCAGCACCCTTTACAATGAGCAGTTCTTC.

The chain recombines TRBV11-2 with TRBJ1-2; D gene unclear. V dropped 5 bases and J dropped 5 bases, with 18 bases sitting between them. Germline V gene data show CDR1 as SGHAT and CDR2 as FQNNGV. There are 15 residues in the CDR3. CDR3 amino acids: CASSTLGGKTYGYTF. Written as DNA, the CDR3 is TGTGCCAGCAGCACACTGGGAGGCAAGACGTATGGCTACACCTTC.

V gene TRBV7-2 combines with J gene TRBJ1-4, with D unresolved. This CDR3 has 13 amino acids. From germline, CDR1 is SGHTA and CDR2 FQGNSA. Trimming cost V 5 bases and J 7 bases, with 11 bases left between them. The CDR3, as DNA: TGTGCCAGCAGCCCCTCTTCGGCTGAAAAACTGTTTTTT. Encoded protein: CASSPSSAEKLFF.

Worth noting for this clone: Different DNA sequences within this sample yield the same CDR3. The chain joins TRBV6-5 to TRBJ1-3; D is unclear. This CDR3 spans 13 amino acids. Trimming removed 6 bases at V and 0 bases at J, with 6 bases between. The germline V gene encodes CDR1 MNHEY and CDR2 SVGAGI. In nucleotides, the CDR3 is TGTGCCAGCAGCATCAGCTCTGGAAACACCATATATTTT. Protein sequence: CASSISSGNTIYF.

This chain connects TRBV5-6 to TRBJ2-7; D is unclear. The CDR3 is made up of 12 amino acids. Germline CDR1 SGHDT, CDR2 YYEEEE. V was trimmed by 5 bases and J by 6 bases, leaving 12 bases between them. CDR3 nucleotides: TGTGCCAGCAGATTGCGCCGCAGCGAGCAGTACTTC. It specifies CASRLRRSEQYF.

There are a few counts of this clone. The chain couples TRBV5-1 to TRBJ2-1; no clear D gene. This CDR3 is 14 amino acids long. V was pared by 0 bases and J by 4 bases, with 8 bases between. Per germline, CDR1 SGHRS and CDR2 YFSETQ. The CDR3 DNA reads TGCGCCAGCAGCTTGGAGTTATATTACAATGAGCAGTTCTTC. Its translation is CASSLELYYNEQFF.

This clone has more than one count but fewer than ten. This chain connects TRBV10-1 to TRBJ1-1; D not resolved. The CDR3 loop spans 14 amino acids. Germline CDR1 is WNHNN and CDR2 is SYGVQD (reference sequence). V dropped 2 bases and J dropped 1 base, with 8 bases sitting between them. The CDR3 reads CASSEMRENTEAFF. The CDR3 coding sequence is TGCGCCAGCAGTGAGATGCGGGAGAACACTGAAGCTTTCTTT.

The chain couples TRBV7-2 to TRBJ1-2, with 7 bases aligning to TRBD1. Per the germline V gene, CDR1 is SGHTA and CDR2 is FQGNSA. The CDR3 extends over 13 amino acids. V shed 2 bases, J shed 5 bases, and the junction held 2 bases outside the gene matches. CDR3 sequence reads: CASSLNRGYGYTF. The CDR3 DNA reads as TGTGCCAGCAGCTTAAACAGGGGTTATGGCTACACCTTC.

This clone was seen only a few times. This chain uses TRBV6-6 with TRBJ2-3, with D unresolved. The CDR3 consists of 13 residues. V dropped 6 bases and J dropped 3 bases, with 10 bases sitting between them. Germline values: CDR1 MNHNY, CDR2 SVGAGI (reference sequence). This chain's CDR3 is CASRSHRTDTQYF. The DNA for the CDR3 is TGTGCCAGCAGGTCCCATCGTACAGATACGCAGTATTTT.

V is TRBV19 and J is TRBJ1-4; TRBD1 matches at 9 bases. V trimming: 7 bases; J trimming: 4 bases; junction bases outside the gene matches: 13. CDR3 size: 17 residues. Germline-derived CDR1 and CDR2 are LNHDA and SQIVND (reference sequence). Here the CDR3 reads CASNAPNTGGNNEKLFF. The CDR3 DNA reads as TGTGCCAGTAACGCACCGAATACAGGGGGCAATAATGAAAAACTGTTTTTT.

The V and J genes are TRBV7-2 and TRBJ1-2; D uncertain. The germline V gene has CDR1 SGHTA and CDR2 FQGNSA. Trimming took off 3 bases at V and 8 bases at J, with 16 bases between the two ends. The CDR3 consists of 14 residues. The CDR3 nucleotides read TGTGCCAGCAGCTTGTATGGCCCACCGGACGGCTACACCTTC. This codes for CASSLYGPPDGYTF.

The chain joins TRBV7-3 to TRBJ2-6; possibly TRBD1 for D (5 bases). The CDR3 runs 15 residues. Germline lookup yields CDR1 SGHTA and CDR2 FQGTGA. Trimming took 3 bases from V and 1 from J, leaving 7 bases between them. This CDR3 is CASSFRTSGANVLTF. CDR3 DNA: TGTGCCAGCAGCTTTCGGACATCTGGGGCCAACGTCCTGACTTTC.

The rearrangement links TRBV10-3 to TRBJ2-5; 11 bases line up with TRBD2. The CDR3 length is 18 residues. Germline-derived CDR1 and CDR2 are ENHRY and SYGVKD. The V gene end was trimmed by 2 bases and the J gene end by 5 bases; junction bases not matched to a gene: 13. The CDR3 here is CAISEGGTSGASGETQYF. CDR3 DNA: TGTGCCATCAGTGAGGGGGGGACTAGCGGAGCCTCAGGGGAGACCCAGTACTTC.

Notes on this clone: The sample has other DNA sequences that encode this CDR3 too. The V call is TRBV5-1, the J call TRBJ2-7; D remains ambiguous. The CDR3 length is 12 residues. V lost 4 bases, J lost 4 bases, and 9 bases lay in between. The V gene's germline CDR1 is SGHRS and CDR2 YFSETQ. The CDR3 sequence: CASSPRGYEQYF. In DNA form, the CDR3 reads TGCGCCAGCAGCCCGCGAGGTTACGAGCAGTACTTC. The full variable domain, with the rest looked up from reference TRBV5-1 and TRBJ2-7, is KAGVTQTPRYLIKTRGQQVTLSCSPISGHRSVSWYQQTPGQGLQFLFEYFSETQRNKGNFPGRFSGRQFSNSRSEMNVSTLELGDSALYLCASSPRGYEQYFGPGTRLTVT.

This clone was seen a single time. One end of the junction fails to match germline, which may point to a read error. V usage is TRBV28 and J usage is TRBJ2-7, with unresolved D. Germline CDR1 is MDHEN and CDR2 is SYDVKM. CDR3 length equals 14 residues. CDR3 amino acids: CASNLYHSAYEQYF. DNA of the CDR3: TGTGCCAGCAATTTATACCATTCTGCTTACGAGCAGTACTTC. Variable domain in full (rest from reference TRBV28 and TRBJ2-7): DVKVTQSSRYLVKRTGEKVFLECVQDMDHENMFWYRQDPGLGLRLIYFSYDVKMKEKGDIPEGYSVSREKKERFSLILESASTNQTSMYLCASNLYHSAYEQYFGPGTRLTVT.

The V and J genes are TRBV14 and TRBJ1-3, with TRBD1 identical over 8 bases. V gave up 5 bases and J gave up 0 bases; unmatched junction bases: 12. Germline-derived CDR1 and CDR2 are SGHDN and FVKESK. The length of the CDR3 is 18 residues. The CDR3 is CASSIHRTGRNSGNTIYF. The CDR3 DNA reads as TGTGCCAGCAGCATTCATCGGACAGGGAGAAACTCTGGAAACACCATATATTTT.

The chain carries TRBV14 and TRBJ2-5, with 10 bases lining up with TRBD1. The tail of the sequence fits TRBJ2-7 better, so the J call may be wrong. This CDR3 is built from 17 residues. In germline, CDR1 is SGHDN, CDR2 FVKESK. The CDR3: CASSQDRSETGGDEQYF. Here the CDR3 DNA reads TGTGCCAGCAGCCAAGATCGGAGCGAGACAGGGGGCGACGAGCAGTACTTC.

The DNA for the CDR3 is TGTGCCAGCAGCTCAAACAGGGACACCCAAGAAGCTTTCTTT. Amino acid sequence: CASSSNRDTQEAFF. V is TRBV7-9 and J is TRBJ1-1; D possibly corresponds to TRBD1 (6 bases). V lost 4 bases and J lost 8, with 17 bases in between. Germline lookup yields CDR1 SEHNR and CDR2 FQNEAQ (reference sequence). The CDR3 is 14 residues long.

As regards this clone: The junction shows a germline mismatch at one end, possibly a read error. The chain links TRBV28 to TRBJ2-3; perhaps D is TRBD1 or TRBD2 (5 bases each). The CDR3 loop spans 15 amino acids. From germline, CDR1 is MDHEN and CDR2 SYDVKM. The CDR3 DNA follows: TGTGCCGGCAGGGACCGGAACCTTAGCACAGATACGCAGTATTTT. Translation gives CAGRDRNLSTDTQYF.

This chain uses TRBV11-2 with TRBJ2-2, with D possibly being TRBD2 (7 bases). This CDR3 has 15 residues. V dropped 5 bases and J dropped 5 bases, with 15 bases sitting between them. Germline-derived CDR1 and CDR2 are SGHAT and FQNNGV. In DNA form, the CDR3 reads TGTGCCAGCAGCCCGAGGGGGGGTGGGACCGGGGAGCTGTTTTTT. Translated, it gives CASSPRGGGTGELFF.

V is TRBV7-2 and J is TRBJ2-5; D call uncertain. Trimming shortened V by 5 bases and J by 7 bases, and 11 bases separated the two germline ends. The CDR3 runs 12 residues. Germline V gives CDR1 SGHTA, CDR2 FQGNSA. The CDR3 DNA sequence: TGTGCCAGCAGCCTTTCTCTGGGGACCCAGTACTTC. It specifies CASSLSLGTQYF. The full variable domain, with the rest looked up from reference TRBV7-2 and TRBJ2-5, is GAGVSQSPSNKVTEKGKDVELRCDPISGHTALYWYRQSLGQGLEFLIYFQGNSAPDKSGLPSDRFSAERTGGSVSTLTIQRTQQEDSAVYLCASSLSLGTQYFGPGTRLLVL.